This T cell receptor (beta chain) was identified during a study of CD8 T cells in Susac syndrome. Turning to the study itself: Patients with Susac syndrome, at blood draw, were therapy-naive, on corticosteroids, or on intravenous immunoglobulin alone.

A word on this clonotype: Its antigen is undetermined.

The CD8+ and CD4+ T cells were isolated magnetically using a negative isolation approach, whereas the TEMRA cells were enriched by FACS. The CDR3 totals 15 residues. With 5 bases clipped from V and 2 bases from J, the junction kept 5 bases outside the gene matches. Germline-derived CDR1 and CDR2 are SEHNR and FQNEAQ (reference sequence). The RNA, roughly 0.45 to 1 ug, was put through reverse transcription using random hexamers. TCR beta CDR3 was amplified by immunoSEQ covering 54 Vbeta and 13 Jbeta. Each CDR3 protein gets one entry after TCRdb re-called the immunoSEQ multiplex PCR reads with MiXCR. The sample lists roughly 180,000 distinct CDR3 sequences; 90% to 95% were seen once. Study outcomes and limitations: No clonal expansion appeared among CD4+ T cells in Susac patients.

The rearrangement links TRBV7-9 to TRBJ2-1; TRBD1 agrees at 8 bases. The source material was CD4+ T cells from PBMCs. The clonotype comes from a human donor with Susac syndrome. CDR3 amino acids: CASSDWTGPYNEQFF. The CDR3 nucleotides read TGTGCCAGCAGCGATTGGACAGGGCCCTACAATGAGCAGTTCTTC.